These 3 T cell receptor beta chains share one sample of origin, sequenced in a study of Ad26.COV2.S vaccination and SARS-CoV-2 variants (dated by TCRdb to about 2021). The meaning of the sample's treatment or condition label: around 19 received Ad26.COV2.S at low or high dose, single or two shots; about 5 received placebo; per-sample allocation not given. Repertoires of vaccine and placebo recipients were sequenced from samples collected on day 63 after the first injection. Library preparation used the immunoSEQ multiplex PCR assay. Here the immuneACCESS table is served through TCRdb, limited to in-frame sequences with V and J called. Missing clones are a known gap in these copies; in checked studies unresolved V genes cover under half, and the rest lacks a known reason. This sample holds about 400,000 clones; about 90% were observed only once. The ten largest clones capture about 1.6% of the sample.

The sequencing used peripheral blood, collected in a trial of Ad26.COV2.S vaccine versus placebo. These TCRs come from a person aged 18-60 years who received the Ad26.COV2.S COVID-19 vaccine or a placebo.

This sequence joins TRBV2 and TRBJ2-1, with 9 positions matching TRBD1. This CDR3 is 15 amino acids long. V was pared by 6 bases and J by 7 bases, with 10 bases of the junction left unmatched. The germline CDR1 and CDR2 sequences are SNHLY and FYNNEI. This chain's CDR3 is CASRGGTGSLNEQFF. The CDR3 coding sequence is TGTGCCAGCAGGGGGGGGACAGGGAGTTTGAATGAGCAGTTCTTC.

This clone was recorded once. The gene calls are TRBV4-3 and TRBJ1-2, with D unresolved. Between the trimmed V and J ends, which lost 3 bases and 4 bases, there was a span of 9 bases. The CDR3 loop spans 13 amino acids. Looked up from germline, CDR1 is LGHNA and CDR2 is YSLEER. Here the CDR3 reads CASSHRTRYGYTF. As DNA, the CDR3 is TGCGCCAGCAGCCACCGGACCCGCTATGGCTACACCTTC.

The chain couples TRBV7-9 to TRBJ1-1; D remains ambiguous. This CDR3 is 14 amino acids long. Trimming shortened V by 5 bases and J by 0 bases, and 10 bases separated the two germline ends. In germline, CDR1 is SEHNR, CDR2 FQNEAQ (reference sequence). The CDR3 bases are TGTGCCAGCAGCGCCCCCCCCCTGAACACTGAAGCTTTCTTT. The encoded protein is CASSAPPLNTEAFF.